Listed here are 6 T cell receptor beta chains from one sample, sequenced in a study of T cells after yellow fever vaccination. In TCRdb, the 5' RACE reads were re-called with MiXCR into one record per CDR3 protein. Of 450,000 to 550,000 distinct CDR3 sequences detected, around 21% appear once; the ten largest clones hold more than 13%. Sequenced here: PBMCs, sampled 15 days after the yellow fever booster vaccination. The receptors were sampled from a man in his thirties or forties who received the YFV17D yellow fever vaccine.

V gene TRBV7-9 combines with J gene TRBJ2-1; a weak D match, TRBD2 (5 bases). Germline-derived CDR1 and CDR2 are SEHNR and FQNEAQ (reference sequence). Trimming took off 6 bases at V and 8 bases at J, with 17 bases between the two ends. This CDR3 spans 14 amino acids. The CDR3 DNA reads as TGTGCCAGCAGTTCATTTGACTGGGGAGATGAGCAGTTCTTC. It encodes CASSSFDWGDEQFF.

The chain recombines TRBV29-1 with TRBJ2-7, with D tentatively TRBD1 (6 bases). The CDR3 loop spans 14 amino acids. The V gene's germline CDR1 is SQVTM and CDR2 ANQGSEA. With 4 bases removed from V and 0 bases from J, the gap between germline ends came to 13 bases. CDR3 bases: TGCAGCGTTGCGATCCGACAGGCCTCCTACGAGCAGTACTTC. This translates into CSVAIRQASYEQYF.

CDR3 coding DNA: TGTGCCAGCAGCCCTTCGGGGACTAACTCCTACGAGCAGTACTTC. Amino acids: CASSPSGTNSYEQYF. The gene calls are TRBV9 and TRBJ2-7; 7 positions agree with TRBD2. The V and J ends lost 4 bases and 0 bases, in that order; junction bases with no gene match: 7. Germline V CDR1 and CDR2: SGDLS, YYNGEE. The CDR3 runs to 15 residues.

This clonotype has a handful of counts. The chain is built from TRBV12-3 or TRBV12-4 and TRBJ2-2; 7 bases are shared with TRBD2. The CDR3 extends over 16 amino acids. Trimming cost V 6 bases and J 0 bases; bases outside gene matches: 7. CDR3 nucleotide sequence: TGTGCCAGCAGCCGGGACTATAACGCGAACACCGGGGAGCTGTTTTTT. This translates into CASSRDYNANTGELFF.

As regards this clonotype: The missing conserved phenylalanine or tryptophan at the end of this CDR3 makes a read error likely. V usage is TRBV27 and J usage is TRBJ2-1, with D possibly called TRBD1 or TRBD2 (5 bases each). The CDR3 has 14 amino acids. Germline-derived CDR1 and CDR2 are MNHEY and SMNVEV (reference sequence). Trimming left V 5 bases short and J 8 bases short, with 16 bases between. DNA of the CDR3: TGTGCCAGCAGTATGAGGGTCTCCAGGGATGAGCAGTTCTCC. Protein product: CASSMRVSRDEQFS.

This clonotype was observed a few times. A read error may produce the germline difference seen at one junction end. The rearrangement links TRBV27 to TRBJ1-5; possible D gene TRBD1, 5 bases. This CDR3 is 14 amino acids long. The germline gives CDR1 MNHEY, CDR2 SMNVEV (reference sequence). The CDR3 DNA follows: TGTGCCACCAGTTTCGGGCAGGGCGCAGCGGCCCAGCATTTT. It translates to CATSFGQGAAAQHF.